A selection of T cell receptor beta chains follows, all from one sample in a study of early T cells in non-severe SARS-CoV-2 infection. TCRdb reanalysed the 5' RACE reads using MiXCR and keeps one entry per CDR3 protein. The repertoire holds fewer than 35,000 distinct CDR3 sequences, with 5.6% as singletons. Sequenced: whole blood. The receptors come from an adult who was a healthcare worker with PCR-confirmed SARS-CoV-2 infection or an uninfected control (not recorded which). Each CDR3 is given with its conserved first and last residue. The D gene is left open where the match is weak. Size values are once, few and many counts, or a class for expanded clones, and some rows have none.

CDR3 DNA,CDR3 protein,J gene,D gene,clone size,V gene
TGTGCCAGCAGTGAAATGCCAGTCTATGGCTACACCTTC,CASSEMPVYGYTF,TRBJ1-2,-,-,TRBV2
TGCGCCACCGAGGACCTCTCTGGAAACACCATATATTTT,CATEDLSGNTIYF,TRBJ1-3,-,many,TRBV10-2
TGCAGCGTTGGGTCCGGGGAGCCCCAGCATTTT,CSVGSGEPQHF,TRBJ1-5,-,many,TRBV29-1
TGTGCCAGCAGTTATCTTGGTTTTGGGACCGGGGAGCTGTTTTTT,CASSYLGFGTGELFF,TRBJ2-2,-,many,TRBV6-5
TGTGCCAGCTCCCCACCAGGGGTTCGAGAGACCCAGTACTTC,CASSPPGVRETQYF,TRBJ2-5,-,many,TRBV18
TGTGCCAGCAGCTTACTTCCGACAGGACGGACTAGCGGGAGCTCCTACAATGAGCAGTTCTTC,CASSLLPTGRTSGSSYNEQFF,TRBJ2-1,TRBD2,-,TRBV7-9
TGTGCCAGCAGCCACGGCCCCGGGACAGGGGGCCGGAGCAATCAGCCCCAGCATTTT,CASSHGPGTGGRSNQPQHF,TRBJ1-5,TRBD1,few,TRBV7-4
TGTGCCAGCAGTGAGAGGCGGGGAGGGAATGAGCAGTTCTTC,CASSERRGGNEQFF,TRBJ2-1,TRBD2,many,TRBV2
TGTGCCACCAGCTTACCCGGGACTCGTTATGGCTACACCTTC,CATSLPGTRYGYTF,TRBJ1-2,-,many,TRBV15
TGTGCCAGCAGCTTAGAGACAGGGGTCGAGCAGTTCTTC,CASSLETGVEQFF,TRBJ2-1,TRBD1,many,TRBV11-2
TGTGCTAGCAGCTTAGGTCTTGATTACCAAGAGACCCAGTACTTC,CASSLGLDYQETQYF,TRBJ2-5,-,many,TRBV7-7
TGCGCCAGCAGTGAGCCGCCTAGGGGGGAGGGTCCAGATACGCAGTATTTT,CASSEPPRGEGPDTQYF,TRBJ2-3,-,few,TRBV10-1
TGTGCCAGCAGTTACTCGAAAGCAGGGGCGAGCTCCTACAATGAGCAGTTCTTC,CASSYSKAGASSYNEQFF,TRBJ2-1,-,few,TRBV6-2/TRBV6-3
TGCGCCAGCAGCTACGGACAGGGATTTAATTCACCCCTCCACTTT,CASSYGQGFNSPLHF,TRBJ1-6,TRBD1,many,TRBV5-1
TGTGCCAGCAGTTTCGACGGGGCGTCTGTGACCTATGGCTACACCTTC,CASSFDGASVTYGYTF,TRBJ1-2,-,-,TRBV6-2/TRBV6-3
TGTGCCAGCAGCTTACGGTCCCGGGACAGGGCGAATGAGCAGTTCTTC,CASSLRSRDRANEQFF,TRBJ2-1,TRBD1,few,TRBV7-2
TGCGCCAGCAGCCAACAGACAGGGCATAATTCACCCCTCCACTTT,CASSQQTGHNSPLHF,TRBJ1-6,TRBD1,many,TRBV4-3
TGCAGTGCTGTGGACGGGGGGTGGACTGAAGCTTTCTTT,CSAVDGGWTEAFF,TRBJ1-1,-,-,TRBV20-1
TGCAGTGCACCGAGGAGCGGGAGGAAGTACGAGCAGTACTTC,CSAPRSGRKYEQYF,TRBJ2-7,TRBD2,many,TRBV20-1
TGCGCCAGCAGCCAAGACGTGGGCTTAGTGGCCGACTCCTACGAGCAGTACTTC,CASSQDVGLVADSYEQYF,TRBJ2-7,-,few,TRBV4-3
TGTGCCAGCAGCTTGGAGAGATTCACAGATACGCAGTATTTT,CASSLERFTDTQYF,TRBJ2-3,-,many,TRBV5-4
TGTGCCAGCAGTTTAAAGGGCTATGGCTACACCTTC,CASSLKGYGYTF,TRBJ1-2,-,many,TRBV12-3/TRBV12-4
TGTGCCAGCAGCGACGAGGGGACGGTGGAGACCCAGTACTTC,CASSDEGTVETQYF,TRBJ2-5,-,-,TRBV9
TGCAGCGTTGCGTTAGCGGGAGGGCCATACGAGCAGTACTTC,CSVALAGGPYEQYF,TRBJ2-7,TRBD2,many,TRBV29-1
TGTGCCAGCAGTTACTCGAGAGGGGTGAACGGCTACACCTTC,CASSYSRGVNGYTF,TRBJ1-2,-,few,TRBV6-6
TGTGCCAGCAGCCAAGATCCCTCAGCAGGGGGGTATTCACCCCTCCACTTT,CASSQDPSAGGYSPLHF,TRBJ1-6,TRBD1,few,TRBV4-2
TGTGCCAGCAGTGAGGACCCCGGGGGAGCCAAAAACATTCAGTACTTC,CASSEDPGGAKNIQYF,TRBJ2-4,-,many,TRBV25-1
TGTGCCAGCAGGCAGGGGAGCGACTATGGCTACACCTTC,CASRQGSDYGYTF,TRBJ1-2,-,many,TRBV27
TGTGCCAGCGGCCCGGTGGGCGGGAGGGCCTACAATGAGCAGTTCTTC,CASGPVGGRAYNEQFF,TRBJ2-1,TRBD2,many,TRBV6-2/TRBV6-3
TGTGCCAGCAGCTTAAGGCGGGGAACCGGGGAGCTGTTTTTT,CASSLRRGTGELFF,TRBJ2-2,-,few,TRBV7-2
TGTGCCACCAAAGCCCTACAAACTCCTAATCAGCCCCAGCATTTT,CATKALQTPNQPQHF,TRBJ1-5,-,many,TRBV10-3
TGTGCCAGCAGCTTCGGTGGGGTCGGGTACAATGAGCAGTTCTTC,CASSFGGVGYNEQFF,TRBJ2-1,-,many,TRBV7-9
TGTGCCAGCAGCCTCACGACCGGGACGGTTTCCTACGAGCAGTACTTC,CASSLTTGTVSYEQYF,TRBJ2-7,-,few,TRBV6-6
TGCAGCGGGCGGGGGGGCTCCTACAATGAGCAGTTCTTC,CSGRGGSYNEQFF,TRBJ2-1,TRBD2,many,TRBV29-1
TGTGCCACCAGCACACGGACTAGCGGGACCAAAGAGACCCAGTACTTC,CATSTRTSGTKETQYF,TRBJ2-5,TRBD2,-,TRBV15
TGTGCCATCAGCCCGGGGGTGAAGACTGAAGCTTTCTTT,CAISPGVKTEAFF,TRBJ1-1,-,-,TRBV10-3
TGTGCCAGCAGCCCCGGACTAGCTCCCAATGAGCAGTTCTTC,CASSPGLAPNEQFF,TRBJ2-1,TRBD2,many,TRBV7-2
TGTGCCAGCAGCCCCGGGACCACGGCAGATACGCAGTATTTT,CASSPGTTADTQYF,TRBJ2-3,-,many,TRBV7-9
TGCGCCAGCAGCCCCGGGACAGCAAACTACGAGCAGTACTTC,CASSPGTANYEQYF,TRBJ2-7,TRBD1,few,TRBV5-1
TGCGCCAGCACTAGCGGGGTGGCGGATACGCAGTATTTT,CASTSGVADTQYF,TRBJ2-3,TRBD2,many,TRBV10-1
TGTGCCAGCAGCCAAGGGGGACAGGGCTCCTACGAGCAGTACTTC,CASSQGGQGSYEQYF,TRBJ2-7,TRBD1,many,TRBV4-2
TGTGCCAGCAGTTTACATACGGCTTGGGAGACTGAAGCTTTCTTT,CASSLHTAWETEAFF,TRBJ1-1,-,many,TRBV12-3/TRBV12-4
TGCAGTGCTAGAGATCGCGGGCTAACTAACTATGGCTACACCTTC,CSARDRGLTNYGYTF,TRBJ1-2,-,many,TRBV20-1
TGTGCCAGCAGCTTGGTTGGGGGACTAGCGGCGTACAATGAGCAGTTCTTC,CASSLVGGLAAYNEQFF,TRBJ2-1,TRBD2,many,TRBV5-6
TGTGCCAGCTCACCCCGACAGGGGTCGGAGACCCAGTACTTC,CASSPRQGSETQYF,TRBJ2-5,TRBD1,many,TRBV18
TGCAGTGCCCCCTTTTGGGGACAGGGTCTCTCTGGGGCCAACGTCCTGACTTTC,CSAPFWGQGLSGANVLTF,TRBJ2-6,TRBD1,medium-sized,TRBV20-1
TGCGCCAGCAGCCAAGAGTGGGCAGGGCAAGAGACCCAGTACTTC,CASSQEWAGQETQYF,TRBJ2-5,-,-,TRBV4-3
TGTGCCACCCAAGGGGGGCAGACTAGCATGAACACTGAAGCTTTCTTT,CATQGGQTSMNTEAFF,TRBJ1-1,-,-,TRBV7-8
TGTGCCAGTAGAACTCAAGGAGGGGTTCAGCCCCAGCATTTT,CASRTQGGVQPQHF,TRBJ1-5,-,large,TRBV19
TGCGCCAGCGGGGACAGGGTGGACGAGCAGTACTTC,CASGDRVDEQYF,TRBJ2-7,TRBD1,many,TRBV10-1
TGCAGTGCGAGACTAGCGGGGCTTACAGATACGCAGTATTTT,CSARLAGLTDTQYF,TRBJ2-3,TRBD2,-,TRBV20-1
TGTGCCAGCAGCCGGGGCCCAGAGGGGAGCAATCAGCCCCAGCATTTT,CASSRGPEGSNQPQHF,TRBJ1-5,-,many,TRBV7-8
TGTGCCAGCAGCCTGACAGGGATCGGAGCCTACGAGCAGTACTTC,CASSLTGIGAYEQYF,TRBJ2-7,TRBD1,-,TRBV28
TGTGCCAGCAGCTTGACAGATTCTGGCTACACCTTC,CASSLTDSGYTF,TRBJ1-2,-,-,TRBV7-9
TGTGCCAGCAGTTACGTAGAGACCCAGTACTTC,CASSYVETQYF,TRBJ2-5,-,few,TRBV6-6